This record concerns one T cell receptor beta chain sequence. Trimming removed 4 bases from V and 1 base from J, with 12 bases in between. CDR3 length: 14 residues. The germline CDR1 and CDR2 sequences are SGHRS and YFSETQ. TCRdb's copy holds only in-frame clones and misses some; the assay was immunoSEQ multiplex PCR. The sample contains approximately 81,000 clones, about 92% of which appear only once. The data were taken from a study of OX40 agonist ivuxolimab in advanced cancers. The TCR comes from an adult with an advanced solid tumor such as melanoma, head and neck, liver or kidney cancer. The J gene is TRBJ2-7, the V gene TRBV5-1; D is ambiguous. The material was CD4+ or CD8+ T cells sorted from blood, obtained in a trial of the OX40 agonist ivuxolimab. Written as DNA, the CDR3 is TGCGCCAGCAGCCGAATTAGAGAGTCCTACGAGCAGTACTTC. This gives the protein CASSRIRESYEQYF.